This entry features one TCR beta chain sequence. Methods used by the authors: Scientists estimated how many nucleated cells there were by amplifying reference gene primers. TCRdb keeps only in-frame clones here, not all; method: immunoSEQ multiplex PCR. V, J and clone size were drawn from that table, and D and trimming were deduced from the DNA. The data hold 70,000 to 90,000 clones, with about 82% observed a single time. The source of the sample is a study of blood T cell repertoires in COVID-19. About the research overall: The analysed material was cDNA or gDNA that came from T cells, B-cell-depleted T cells, or PBMCs.

J was trimmed by 4 bases and V by 2 bases; bases with no gene match: 8. CDR1 is SGHTA, CDR2 FQGTGA, per germline. This CDR3 contains 16 residues. The rearrangement uses TRBV7-3 and TRBJ2-1; 7 nucleotides match TRBD2. The clonotype originates from a man aged 45-65 years with active COVID-19. Sequences were obtained from peripheral blood. CDR3 DNA sequence: TGTGCCAGCAGCTTAGTTTTAGCGGGTTCTTACAATGAGCAGTTCTTC. Its protein is CASSLVLAGSYNEQFF. Full variable domain (rest looked up from reference TRBV7-3 and TRBJ2-1): GAGVSQTPSNKVTEKGKYVELRCDPISGHTALYWYRQSLGQGPEFLIYFQGTGAADDSGLPNDRFFAVRPEGSVSTLKIQRTERGDSAVYLCASSLVLAGSYNEQFFGPGTRLTVL.